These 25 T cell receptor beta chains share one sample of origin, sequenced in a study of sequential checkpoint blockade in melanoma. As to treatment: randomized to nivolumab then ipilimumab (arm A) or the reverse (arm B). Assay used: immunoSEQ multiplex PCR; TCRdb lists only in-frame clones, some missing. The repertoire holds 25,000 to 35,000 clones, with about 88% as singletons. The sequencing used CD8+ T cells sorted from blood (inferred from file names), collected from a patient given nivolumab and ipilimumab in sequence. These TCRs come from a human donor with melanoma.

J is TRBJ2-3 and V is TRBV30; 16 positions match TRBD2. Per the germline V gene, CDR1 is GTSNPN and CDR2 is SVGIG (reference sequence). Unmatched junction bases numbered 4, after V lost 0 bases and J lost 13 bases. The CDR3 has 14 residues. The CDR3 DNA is TGTGCCTGGAGTGTGGGACTAGCGGGGGGGGTGGAGTATTTT. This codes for CAWSVGLAGGVEYF.

CDR3 residues: CASSGGGPHEQYF. The DNA of the CDR3 is TGCGCCAGCAGTGGGGGGGGGCCCCACGAGCAGTACTTC. The chain joins TRBV10-1 to TRBJ2-7, with D possibly being TRBD2 (7 bases). CDR3 length: 13 residues. Germline V gives CDR1 WNHNN, CDR2 SYGVQD (reference sequence). V lost 4 bases and J 5 bases, leaving 12 bases between the germline ends.

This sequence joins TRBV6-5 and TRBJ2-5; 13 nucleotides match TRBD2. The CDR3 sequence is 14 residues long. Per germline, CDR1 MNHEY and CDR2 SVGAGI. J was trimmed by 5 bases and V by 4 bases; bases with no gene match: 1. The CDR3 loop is CASSWTSGSETQYF. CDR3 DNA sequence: TGTGCCAGCAGTTGGACTAGCGGGAGTGAGACCCAGTACTTC.

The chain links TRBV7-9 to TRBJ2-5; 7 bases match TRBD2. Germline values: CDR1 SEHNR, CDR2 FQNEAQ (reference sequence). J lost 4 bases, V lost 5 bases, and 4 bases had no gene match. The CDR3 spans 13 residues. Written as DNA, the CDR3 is TGTGCCAGCAGCCCAGGGAGGGGAGAGACCCAGTACTTC. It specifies CASSPGRGETQYF.

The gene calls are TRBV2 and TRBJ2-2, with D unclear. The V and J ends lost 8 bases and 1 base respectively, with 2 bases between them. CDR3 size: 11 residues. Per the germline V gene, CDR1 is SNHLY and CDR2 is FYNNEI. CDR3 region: CASRNTGELFF. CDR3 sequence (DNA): TGTGCCAGCCGGAACACCGGGGAGCTGTTTTTT. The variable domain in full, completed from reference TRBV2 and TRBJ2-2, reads EPEVTQTPSHQVTQMGQEVILRCVPISNHLYFYWYRQILGQKVEFLVSFYNNEISEKSEIFDDQFSVERPDGSNFTLKIRSTKLEDSAMYFCASRNTGELFFGEGSRLTVL.

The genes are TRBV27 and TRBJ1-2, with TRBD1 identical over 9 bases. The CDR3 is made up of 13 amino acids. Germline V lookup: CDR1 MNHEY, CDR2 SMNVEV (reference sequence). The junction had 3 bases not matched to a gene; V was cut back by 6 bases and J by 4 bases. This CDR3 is CASSGQGRYGYTF. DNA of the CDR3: TGTGCCAGCAGCGGACAGGGGCGCTATGGCTACACCTTC.

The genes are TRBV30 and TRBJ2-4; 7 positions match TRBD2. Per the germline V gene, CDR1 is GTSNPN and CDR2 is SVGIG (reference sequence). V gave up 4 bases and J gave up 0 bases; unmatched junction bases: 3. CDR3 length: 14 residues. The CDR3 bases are TGTGCCTGGAAGGGACTAATAGCCAAAAACATTCAGTACTTC. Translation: CAWKGLIAKNIQYF.

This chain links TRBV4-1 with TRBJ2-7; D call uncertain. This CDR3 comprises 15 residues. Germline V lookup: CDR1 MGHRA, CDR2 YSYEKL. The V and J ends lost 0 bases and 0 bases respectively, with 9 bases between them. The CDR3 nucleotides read TGCGCCAGCAGCCAAGAAATTGGCAGCTCCTACGAGCAGTACTTC. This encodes CASSQEIGSSYEQYF.

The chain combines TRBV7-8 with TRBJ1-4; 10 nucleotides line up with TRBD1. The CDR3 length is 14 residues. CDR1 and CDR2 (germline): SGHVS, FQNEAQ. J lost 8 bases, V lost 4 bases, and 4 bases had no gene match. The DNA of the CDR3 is TGTGCCAGCAGCTCGACAGGGGGCGGGGAAAAACTGTTTTTT. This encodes CASSSTGGGEKLFF.

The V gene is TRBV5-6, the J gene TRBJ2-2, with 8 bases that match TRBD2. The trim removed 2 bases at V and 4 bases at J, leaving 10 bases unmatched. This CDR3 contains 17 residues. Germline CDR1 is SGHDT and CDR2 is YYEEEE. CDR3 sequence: CASSFFEREIGTGELFF. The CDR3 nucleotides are TGTGCCAGCAGCTTCTTTGAGCGGGAGATCGGCACCGGGGAGCTGTTTTTT.

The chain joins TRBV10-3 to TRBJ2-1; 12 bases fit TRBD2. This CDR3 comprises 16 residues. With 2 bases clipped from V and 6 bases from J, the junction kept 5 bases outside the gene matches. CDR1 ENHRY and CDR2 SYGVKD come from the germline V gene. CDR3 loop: CAISERSSGRANEQFF. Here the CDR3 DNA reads TGTGCCATCAGTGAGAGGTCTAGCGGGAGGGCCAATGAGCAGTTCTTC.

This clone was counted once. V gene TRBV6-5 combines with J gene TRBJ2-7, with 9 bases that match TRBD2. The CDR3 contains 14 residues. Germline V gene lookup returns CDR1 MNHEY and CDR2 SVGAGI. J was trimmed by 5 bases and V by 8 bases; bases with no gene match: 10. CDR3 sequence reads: CASALLAGPDEQYF. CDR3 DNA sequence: TGTGCCAGCGCACTACTAGCGGGCCCTGACGAGCAGTACTTC.

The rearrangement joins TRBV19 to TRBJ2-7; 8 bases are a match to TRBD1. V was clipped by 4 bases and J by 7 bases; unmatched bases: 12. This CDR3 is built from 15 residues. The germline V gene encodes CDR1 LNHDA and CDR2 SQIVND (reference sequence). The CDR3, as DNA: TGTGCCAGTAGTAACCATCGGACAGGGACGGGGGAGCAGTACTTC. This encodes CASSNHRTGTGEQYF.

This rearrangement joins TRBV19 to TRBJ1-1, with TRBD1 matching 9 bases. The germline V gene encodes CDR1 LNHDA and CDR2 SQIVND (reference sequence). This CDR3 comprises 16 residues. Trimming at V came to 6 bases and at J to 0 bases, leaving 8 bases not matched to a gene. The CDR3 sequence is CASSRDRVGLNTEAFF. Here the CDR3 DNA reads TGTGCCAGTAGCCGGGACAGGGTTGGGCTGAACACTGAAGCTTTCTTT. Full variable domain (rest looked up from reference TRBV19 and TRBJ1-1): DGGITQSPKYLFRKEGQNVTLSCEQNLNHDAMYWYRQDPGQGLRLIYYSQIVNDFQKGDIAEGYSVSREKKESFPLTVTSAQKNPTAFYLCASSRDRVGLNTEAFFGQGTRLTVV.

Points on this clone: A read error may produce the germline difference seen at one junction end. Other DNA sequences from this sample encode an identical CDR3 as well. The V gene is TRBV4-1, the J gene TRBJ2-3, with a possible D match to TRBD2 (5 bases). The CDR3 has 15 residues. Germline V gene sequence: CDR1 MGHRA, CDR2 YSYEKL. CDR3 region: CASSQVQRSTDTQYF. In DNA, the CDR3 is TGCGCCAGCAGCCAAGTACAGCGGAGTACAGATACACAGTATTTT.

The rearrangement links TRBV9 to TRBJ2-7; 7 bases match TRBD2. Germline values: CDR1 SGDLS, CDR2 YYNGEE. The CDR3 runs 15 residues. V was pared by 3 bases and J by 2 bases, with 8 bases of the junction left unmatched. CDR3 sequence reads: CASSESGTLAYEQYF. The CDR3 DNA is TGTGCCAGCAGCGAAAGCGGGACTCTTGCCTACGAGCAGTACTTC.

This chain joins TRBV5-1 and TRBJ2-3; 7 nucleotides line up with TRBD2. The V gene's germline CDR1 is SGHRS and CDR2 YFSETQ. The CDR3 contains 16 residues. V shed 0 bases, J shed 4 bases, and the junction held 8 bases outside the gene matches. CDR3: CASSLDFGGVPDTQYF. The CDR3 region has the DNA TGCGCCAGCAGCTTGGATTTTGGGGGGGTTCCAGATACGCAGTATTTT. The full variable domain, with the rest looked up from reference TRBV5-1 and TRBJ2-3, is KAGVTQTPRYLIKTRGQQVTLSCSPISGHRSVSWYQQTPGQGLQFLFEYFSETQRNKGNFPGRFSGRQFSNSRSEMNVSTLELGDSALYLCASSLDFGGVPDTQYFGPGTRLTVL.

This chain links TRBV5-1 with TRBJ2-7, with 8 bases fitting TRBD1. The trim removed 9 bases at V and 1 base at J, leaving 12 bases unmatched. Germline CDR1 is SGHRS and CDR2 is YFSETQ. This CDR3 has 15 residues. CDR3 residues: CATTTDRAISYEQYF. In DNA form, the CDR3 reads TGCGCCACCACCACGGACAGGGCAATTTCCTACGAGCAGTACTTC.

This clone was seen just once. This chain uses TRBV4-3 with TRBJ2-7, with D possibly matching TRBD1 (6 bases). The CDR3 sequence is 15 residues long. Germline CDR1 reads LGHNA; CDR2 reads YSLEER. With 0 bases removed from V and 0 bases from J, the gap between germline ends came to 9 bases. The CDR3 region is CASSQDIQGSYEQYF. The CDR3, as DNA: TGCGCCAGCAGCCAAGATATACAGGGCTCCTACGAGCAGTACTTC.

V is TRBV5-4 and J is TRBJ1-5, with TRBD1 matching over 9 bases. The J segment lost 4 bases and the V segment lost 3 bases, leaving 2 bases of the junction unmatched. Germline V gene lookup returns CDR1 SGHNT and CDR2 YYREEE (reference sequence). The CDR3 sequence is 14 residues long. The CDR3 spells CASSSGTGNQPQHF. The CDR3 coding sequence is TGTGCCAGCAGCTCCGGGACAGGGAATCAGCCCCAGCATTTT. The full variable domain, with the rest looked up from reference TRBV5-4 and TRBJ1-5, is ETGVTQSPTHLIKTRGQQVTLRCSSQSGHNTVSWYQQALGQGPQFIFQYYREEENGRGNFPPRFSGLQFPNYSSELNVNALELDDSALYLCASSSGTGNQPQHFGDGTRLSIL.

CDR3 sequence: CASSIHRGNADTQYF. In DNA form, the CDR3 reads TGTGCCAGTAGTATTCACAGGGGAAACGCAGATACGCAGTATTTT. This rearrangement joins TRBV19 to TRBJ2-3; 7 bases align to TRBD1. The CDR3 sequence is 15 residues long. CDR1 and CDR2 (germline): LNHDA, SQIVND (reference sequence). V lost 3 bases and J lost 4; bases outside the gene matches: 7.

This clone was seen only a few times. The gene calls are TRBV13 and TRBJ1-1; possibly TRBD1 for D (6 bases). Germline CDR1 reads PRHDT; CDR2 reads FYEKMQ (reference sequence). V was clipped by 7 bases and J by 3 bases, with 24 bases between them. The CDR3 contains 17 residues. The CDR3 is CASTPITGGPLDTEAFF. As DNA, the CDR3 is TGTGCCAGCACCCCCATCACGGGGGGCCCCCTCGACACTGAAGCTTTCTTT.

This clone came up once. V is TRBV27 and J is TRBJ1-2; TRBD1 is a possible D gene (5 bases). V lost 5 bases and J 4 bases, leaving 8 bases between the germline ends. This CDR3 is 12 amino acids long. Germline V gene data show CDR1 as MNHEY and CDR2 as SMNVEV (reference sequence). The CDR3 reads CASSGGSYGYTF. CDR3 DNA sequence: TGTGCCAGCAGTGGGGGGAGCTATGGCTACACCTTC.

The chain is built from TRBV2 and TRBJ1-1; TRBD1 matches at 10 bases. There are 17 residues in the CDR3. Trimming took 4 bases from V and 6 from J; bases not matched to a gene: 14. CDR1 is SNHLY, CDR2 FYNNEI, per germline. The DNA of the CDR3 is TGTGCCAGCAGTGGGATTGCGTCGAGGACAGGGGGTCCTGAAGCTTTCTTT. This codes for CASSGIASRTGGPEAFF.

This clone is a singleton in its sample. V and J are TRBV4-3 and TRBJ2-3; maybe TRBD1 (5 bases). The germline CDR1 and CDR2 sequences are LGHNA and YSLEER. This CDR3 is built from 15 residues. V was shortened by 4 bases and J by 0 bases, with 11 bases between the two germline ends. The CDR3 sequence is CASSPQTVSTDTQYF. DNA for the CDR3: TGCGCCAGCAGCCCGCAGACAGTTAGCACAGATACGCAGTATTTT.